This TCR beta chain stems from a study of OX40 agonist ivuxolimab in advanced cancers. Looking at the study overall: Partial responses, seen in three patients, involved one hepatocellular carcinoma and two cutaneous melanomas.

Concerning this clone itself: What it recognizes is unknown.

The J segment lost 3 bases and the V segment lost 4 bases, leaving 6 bases of the junction unmatched. Germline assignment: CDR1 MNHEY and CDR2 SMNVEV (reference sequence). The CDR3 runs 17 residues. TCRdb's table, derived via immunoSEQ multiplex PCR, lists solely in-frame clones and lacks some. Of 30,000 to 40,000 clones listed, approximately 89% are singletons. Notes on the study in general: Antigen specificity of clonally expanded peripheral T cells was not established.

The chain joins TRBV27 to TRBJ2-3, with 14 bases matching TRBD2. Sequenced here: CD4+ or CD8+ T cells sorted from blood, sampled in a trial of the OX40 agonist ivuxolimab. The TCR originated in an adult with an advanced solid tumor such as melanoma, head and neck, liver or kidney cancer. CDR3 residues: CASSSGLAGVGTDTQYF. The DNA of the CDR3 is TGTGCCAGCAGTTCGGGACTAGCGGGGGTTGGAACAGATACGCAGTATTTT.